Listed below are T cell receptor beta chains from one sample, sequenced in a study of blood T cell repertoires in COVID-19. This table comes from immunoSEQ multiplex PCR, and its TCRdb copy is limited to in-frame clones, with some not included. The sample consists of 150,000 to 200,000 clones, around nine tenths of them appearing once. Sequenced sample: peripheral blood. The receptors derive from a man aged 40-55 years with active or convalescent COVID-19. CDR3s include the opening cysteine and the closing phenylalanine or tryptophan. Fields, in order: V gene, clone size, J gene, D gene, CDR3 protein, CDR3 DNA. D genes are given only for firm matches. Size is stated for part of the rows, as once, few or many counts, or as a class when the clone is expanded.

>TRBV20-1|few|TRBJ1-5|-
CSASAGVSGNQPQHF
TGCAGTGCTAGTGCCGGGGTGTCGGGCAATCAGCCCCAGCATTTT
>TRBV24-1|-|TRBJ1-1|-
CATSGVTDEAFF
TGTGCCACCAGTGGTGTCACAGATGAAGCTTTCTTT
>TRBV12-2|-|TRBJ1-5|-
CASRVWETNQPQHF
TGTGCAAGTCGGGTATGGGAGACCAATCAGCCCCAGCATTTT
>TRBV30|-|TRBJ2-1|-
CAWSVLGRPSYNEQFF
TGTGCCTGGAGTGTACTAGGACGGCCATCCTACAATGAGCAGTTCTTC
>TRBV6-5|-|TRBJ2-5|-
CASSSRGSGETQYF
TGTGCCAGCAGTTCCCGGGGTTCTGGGGAGACCCAGTACTTC
>TRBV19|-|TRBJ2-3|-
CASSTTSTDTQYF
TGTGCCAGTAGTACAACTAGCACAGATACGCAGTATTTT
>TRBV19|-|TRBJ1-4|-
CASSIRGNEKLFF
TGTGCCAGTAGTATAAGGGGAAATGAAAAACTGTTTTTT
>TRBV5-1|-|TRBJ1-1|-
CASSLDQAIVNTEAFF
TGCGCCAGCAGCTTGGACCAGGCCATAGTGAACACTGAAGCTTTCTTT
>TRBV2|-|TRBJ2-3|TRBD1
CASSDWQGATDTQYF
TGTGCCAGCAGTGATTGGCAGGGGGCTACAGATACGCAGTATTTT
>TRBV9|-|TRBJ2-3|-
CASSVDGSSTDTQYF
TGTGCCAGCAGCGTAGACGGGAGTAGCACAGATACGCAGTATTTT
>TRBV4-1|once|TRBJ2-1|-
CASSRIPGTPRVQFF
TGCGCCAGCAGCCGAATCCCTGGGACACCGAGGGTGCAGTTCTTC
>TRBV3-1/TRBV3-2|-|TRBJ1-3|TRBD1
CASSRPGTGGNTIYF
TGTGCCAGCAGCCGCCCCGGGACAGGTGGAAACACCATATATTTT
>TRBV3-1/TRBV3-2|-|TRBJ2-2|-
CASSQDWAGTGELFF
TGTGCCAGCAGCCAAGATTGGGCGGGGACCGGGGAGCTGTTTTTT
>TRBV6-2/TRBV6-3|-|TRBJ1-1|-
CASSYALQVNTEAFF
TGTGCCAGCAGTTACGCGTTACAGGTGAACACTGAAGCTTTCTTT
>TRBV6-5|-|TRBJ2-1|-
CASRVSALNEQFF
TGTGCCAGCAGAGTCAGCGCCCTCAATGAGCAGTTCTTC
>TRBV11-2|-|TRBJ2-1|-
CASSLVQYNEQFF
TGTGCCAGCAGCTTAGTACAGTACAATGAGCAGTTCTTC
>TRBV15|-|TRBJ2-7|TRBD1
CATSSRDRGFYEQYF
TGTGCCACCAGCAGCCGGGACAGGGGTTTCTACGAGCAGTACTTC
>TRBV19|-|TRBJ1-1|-
CASSFRGANTEAFF
TGTGCCAGTAGTTTTCGGGGGGCGAACACTGAAGCTTTCTTT
>TRBV7-9|-|TRBJ2-3|TRBD2
CASTRGGGTDTQYF
TGTGCCAGCACCCGTGGGGGGGGTACAGATACGCAGTATTTT
>TRBV5-1|once|TRBJ2-7|TRBD1
CASSLGQGDYEQYF
TGCGCCAGCAGCCTGGGACAGGGGGACTACGAGCAGTACTTC
>TRBV21-1|-|TRBJ1-5|-
CASSKGRPGTGYNQPQHF
TGTGCCAGCAGCAAAGGACGTCCCGGGACAGGATACAATCAGCCCCAGCATTTT
>TRBV6-2/TRBV6-3|once|TRBJ1-4|TRBD1
CASSYSSGTGGEKLFF
TGTGCCAGCAGTTACTCGTCCGGGACAGGGGGCGAAAAACTGTTTTTT
>TRBV14|-|TRBJ2-5|-
CASSQQETQYF
TGTGCCAGCAGTCAGCAAGAGACCCAGTACTTC
>TRBV7-2|-|TRBJ2-1|-
CASSFRAEQFF
TGTGCCAGCAGCTTCAGGGCCGAGCAGTTCTTC
>TRBV6-5|few|TRBJ1-2|-
CASSPDLGGYTF
TGTGCCAGCAGTCCGGACTTGGGTGGCTACACCTTC
>TRBV7-4|-|TRBJ1-1|TRBD1
CASSSRKGATEAFF
TGTGCCAGCAGCTCCCGGAAGGGGGCCACTGAAGCTTTCTTT
>TRBV5-4|-|TRBJ1-2|-
CASSPPTEPRYTF
TGTGCCAGCAGCCCACCGACAGAGCCCCGCTACACCTTC
>TRBV5-1|-|TRBJ1-2|-
CASSLTTGDNYGYTF
TGCGCCAGCAGCTTGACCACAGGAGATAACTATGGCTACACCTTC
>TRBV28|once|TRBJ2-7|TRBD2
CASHPSGRLNEQYF
TGTGCCAGCCACCCCAGCGGGAGGTTAAACGAGCAGTACTTC
>TRBV4-2|-|TRBJ1-2|-
CASSPEASTNYGYTF
TGTGCCAGCAGCCCTGAGGCCTCAACTAACTATGGCTACACCTTC
>TRBV5-1|-|TRBJ1-6|TRBD1
CASSLRTGDNSPLHF
TGCGCCAGCAGCTTACGGACAGGCGACAATTCACCCCTCCACTTT
>TRBV6-2/TRBV6-3|-|TRBJ1-1|-
CASSTIRTATNTEAFF
TGTGCCAGCAGTACTATTCGGACAGCAACGAACACTGAAGCTTTCTTT
>TRBV19|few|TRBJ1-3|-
CASSREATNSGNTIYF
TGTGCCAGTTCCAGAGAGGCTACAAACTCTGGAAACACCATATATTTT
>TRBV3-1/TRBV3-2|-|TRBJ2-7|TRBD2
CASSHTLAGAYEQYF
TGTGCCAGCAGCCATACCCTAGCGGGCGCTTACGAGCAGTACTTC
>TRBV6-5|-|TRBJ1-1|-
CASRGGGANEAFF
TGTGCCAGCCGAGGGGGGGGAGCCAACGAAGCTTTCTTT
>TRBV10-3|once|TRBJ1-2|TRBD1
CAISPRTGPDRGYTF
TGTGCCATCAGCCCCCGGACAGGGCCCGATCGAGGCTACACCTTC
>TRBV27|-|TRBJ1-1|TRBD1
CASTDRATEAFF
TGTGCCAGCACTGACAGGGCCACTGAAGCTTTCTTT
>TRBV4-1|-|TRBJ2-3|TRBD2
CASSQTIAGGTDTQYF
TGCGCCAGCAGCCAAACTATAGCGGGAGGCACAGATACGCAGTATTTT
>TRBV9|-|TRBJ1-3|-
CASSDYSSGNTIYF
TGTGCCAGCAGCGATTATTCGTCTGGAAACACCATATATTTT
>TRBV19|few|TRBJ1-2|TRBD1
CASSHSGTGGNGYTF
TGTGCCAGTAGCCATTCCGGGACAGGGGGCAATGGCTACACCTTC
>TRBV6-2/TRBV6-3|-|TRBJ2-2|-
CASSSWQTNTGELFF
TGTGCCAGCAGTTCCTGGCAGACGAACACCGGGGAGCTGTTTTTT
>TRBV6-5|-|TRBJ2-1|TRBD2
CASTELAGGFNEQFF
TGTGCCAGCACCGAACTAGCGGGAGGGTTCAATGAGCAGTTCTTC
>TRBV19|-|TRBJ2-2|TRBD1
CATPRDRGLNGGELFF
TGTGCCACCCCCAGGGACAGGGGGCTGAATGGCGGGGAGCTGTTTTTT
>TRBV4-1|-|TRBJ2-3|-
CASSQATVMALDTQYF
TGCGCCAGCAGCCAAGCGACTGTAATGGCTTTGGATACGCAGTATTTT
>TRBV15|-|TRBJ1-5|TRBD1
CATSQGTGGYQPQHF
TGTGCCACCAGCCAGGGGACAGGGGGCTATCAGCCCCAGCATTTT
>TRBV9|-|TRBJ2-5|TRBD1
CASSVANRGPGETQYF
TGTGCCAGCAGCGTAGCAAACAGGGGGCCTGGGGAGACCCAGTACTTC
>TRBV6-4|few|TRBJ2-3|-
CASSEGGATDTQYF
TGTGCCAGCAGTGAGGGGGGGGCCACAGATACGCAGTATTTT
>TRBV19|-|TRBJ1-5|-
CASSMSPGVRQPQHF
TGTGCCAGTAGTATGTCCCCAGGGGTCCGACAGCCCCAGCATTTT
>TRBV19|-|TRBJ1-3|TRBD1
CASTPGTASGNTIYF
TGTGCCAGTACCCCCGGGACAGCCTCTGGAAACACCATATATTTT
>TRBV5-1|-|TRBJ2-7|TRBD1
CASSGDRVKPGYEQYF
TGCGCCAGCAGCGGCGACAGGGTTAAGCCGGGATACGAGCAGTACTTC
>TRBV9|-|TRBJ2-1|TRBD2
CASSAGLAGAYNEQFF
TGTGCCAGCAGCGCCGGACTAGCGGGGGCCTACAATGAGCAGTTCTTC